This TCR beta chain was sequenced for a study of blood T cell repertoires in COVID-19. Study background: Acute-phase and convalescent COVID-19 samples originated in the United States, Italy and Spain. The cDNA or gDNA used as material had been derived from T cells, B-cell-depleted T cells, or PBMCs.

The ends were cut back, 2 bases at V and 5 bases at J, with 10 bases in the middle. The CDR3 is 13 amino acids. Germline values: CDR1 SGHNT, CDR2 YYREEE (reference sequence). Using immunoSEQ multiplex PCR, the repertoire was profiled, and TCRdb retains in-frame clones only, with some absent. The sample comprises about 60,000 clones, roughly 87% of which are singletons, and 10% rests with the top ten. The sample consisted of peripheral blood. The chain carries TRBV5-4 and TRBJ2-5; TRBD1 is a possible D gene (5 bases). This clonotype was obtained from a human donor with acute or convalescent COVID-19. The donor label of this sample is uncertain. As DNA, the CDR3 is TGTGCCAGCAGCTTATGGGGCGGCGAGACCCAGTACTTC. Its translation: CASSLWGGETQYF.